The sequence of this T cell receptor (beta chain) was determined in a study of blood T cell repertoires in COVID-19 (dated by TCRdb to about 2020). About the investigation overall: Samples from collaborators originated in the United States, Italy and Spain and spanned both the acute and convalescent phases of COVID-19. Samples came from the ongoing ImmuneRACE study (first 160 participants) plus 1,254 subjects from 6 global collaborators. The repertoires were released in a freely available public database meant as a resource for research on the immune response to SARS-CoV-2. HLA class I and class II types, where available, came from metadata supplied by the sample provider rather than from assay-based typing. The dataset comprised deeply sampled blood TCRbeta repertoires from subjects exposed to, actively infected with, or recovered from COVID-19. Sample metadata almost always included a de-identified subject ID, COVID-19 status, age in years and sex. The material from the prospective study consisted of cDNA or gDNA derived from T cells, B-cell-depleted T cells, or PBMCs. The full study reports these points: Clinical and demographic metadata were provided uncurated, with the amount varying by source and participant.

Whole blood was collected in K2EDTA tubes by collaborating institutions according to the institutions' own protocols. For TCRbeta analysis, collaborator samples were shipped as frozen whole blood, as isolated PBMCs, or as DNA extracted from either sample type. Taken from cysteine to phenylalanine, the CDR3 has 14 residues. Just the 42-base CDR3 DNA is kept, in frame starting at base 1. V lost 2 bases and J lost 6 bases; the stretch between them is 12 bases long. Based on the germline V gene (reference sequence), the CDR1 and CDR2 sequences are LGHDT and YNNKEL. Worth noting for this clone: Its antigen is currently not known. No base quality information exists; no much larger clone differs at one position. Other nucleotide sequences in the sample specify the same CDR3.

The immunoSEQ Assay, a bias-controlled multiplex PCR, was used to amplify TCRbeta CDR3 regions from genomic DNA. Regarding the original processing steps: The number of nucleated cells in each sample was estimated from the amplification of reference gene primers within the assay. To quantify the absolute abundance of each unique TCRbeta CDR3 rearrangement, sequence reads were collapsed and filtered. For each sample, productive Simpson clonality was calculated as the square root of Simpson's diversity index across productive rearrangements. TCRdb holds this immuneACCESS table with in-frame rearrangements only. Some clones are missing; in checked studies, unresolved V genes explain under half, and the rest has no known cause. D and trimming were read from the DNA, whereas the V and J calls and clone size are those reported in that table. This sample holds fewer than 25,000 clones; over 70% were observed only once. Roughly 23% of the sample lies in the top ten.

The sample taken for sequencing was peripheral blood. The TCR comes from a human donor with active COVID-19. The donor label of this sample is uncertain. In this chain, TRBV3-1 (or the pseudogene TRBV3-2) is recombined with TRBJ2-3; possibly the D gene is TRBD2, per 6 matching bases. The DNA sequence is TGTGCCAGCAGCCAAATGGGGGAGGCGGATACGCAGTATTTT. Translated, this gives CASSQMGEADTQYF.